The 27 T cell receptor beta chains below all came from one sample that was sequenced in a study of T cells expressing NK-cell markers. TCRdb re-called the 5' RACE reads and shows each CDR3 protein once, DNA omitted. Its table lists 500,000 to 600,000 distinct CDR3 sequences. The sequencing sample was made of blood T cells: a sorted CD56 or NKG2C T cell subset, CD4+ or CD8+ T cells, or bulk PBMC T cells (not recorded which). All receptors come from a man between 18 and 29 years old in good health.

This sequence joins TRBV29-1 and TRBJ2-2; TCRdb returns TRBD2, unconfirmable since there is no DNA. The CDR3 consists of 14 residues. Germline V gives CDR1 SQVTM, CDR2 ANQGSEA. CDR3 in amino acids: CSVDPAGGTGELFF.

The chain carries TRBV4-3 and TRBJ2-7; there is no DNA to check the TCRdb D call of TRBD2. In germline, CDR1 is LGHNA, CDR2 YSLEER. The CDR3 length is 15 residues. The CDR3 spells CASSHRTSGTYEQYF.

The chain joins TRBV7-8 to TRBJ2-1; TCRdb lists TRBD2, though no DNA is available to test this call. CDR3 length equals 15 residues. Looked up from germline, CDR1 is SGHVS and CDR2 is FQNEAQ. CDR3: CASSPSSGNSGEQFF.

The chain has TRBV4-2 and TRBJ2-5; as DNA is missing, the TRBD2 call by TCRdb cannot be tested. The germline CDR1 and CDR2 sequences are LGHNA and YNFKEQ. The CDR3 is 12 amino acids. The CDR3 loop is CASSQGEGTQYF.

V gene TRBV28 combines with J gene TRBJ2-1; TCRdb selects TRBD2, and the lack of DNA leaves this call unchecked. Germline values: CDR1 MDHEN, CDR2 SYDVKM. The CDR3 sequence is 15 residues long. This CDR3 is CASSLLTSGTNEQFF.

V and J are TRBV6-4 and TRBJ2-1. The germline V gene encodes CDR1 MRHNA and CDR2 SNTAGT. There are 19 residues in the CDR3. CDR3 sequence: CASGTSRSERSHFINEQFF.

The rearrangement uses TRBV24-1 and TRBJ2-3; TCRdb gives TRBD1 as the D gene, but with no DNA this cannot be confirmed. This CDR3 has 14 amino acids. Looked up from germline, CDR1 is KGHDR and CDR2 is SFDVKD. The chain's CDR3 is CATSDPQGRDTQYF.

The rearrangement links TRBV27 to TRBJ2-3. The CDR3 sequence is 15 residues long. Germline CDR1 and CDR2: MNHEY and SMNVEV (reference sequence). The CDR3 is CASSLNSLATDTQYF.

The CDR3 loop reads CASSLGFPTFTGELFF. V is TRBV7-2 and J is TRBJ2-2; TCRdb returns TRBD1, unconfirmable since there is no DNA. Germline V gene data show CDR1 as SGHTA and CDR2 as FQGNSA. This CDR3 has 16 residues.

The chain uses TRBV19 and TRBJ2-4; TCRdb outputs TRBD1, but without DNA this stays unchecked. The CDR3 totals 16 residues. The germline V gene has CDR1 LNHDA and CDR2 SQIVND (reference sequence). CDR3 in amino acids: CASSIVGTIAKNIQYF.

This chain joins TRBV10-2 and TRBJ1-1; TCRdb's D call, TRBD1, is unchecked because there is no DNA. The germline gives CDR1 WSHSY, CDR2 SAAADI. The CDR3 covers 15 residues. CDR3 sequence reads: CASKAAGGRGTEAFF.

V usage is TRBV6-5 and J usage is TRBJ1-2. This CDR3 spans 15 amino acids. In germline, CDR1 is MNHEY, CDR2 SVGAGI. CDR3 protein: CASSYSGGGGYGYTF.

The chain's CDR3 is CSANPGTTNYGYTF. V is TRBV29-1 and J is TRBJ1-2; lacking DNA, the TRBD1 call made by TCRdb goes unchecked. Germline V CDR1 and CDR2: SQVTM, ANQGSEA. The CDR3 spans 14 residues.

The V and J genes are TRBV6-1 and TRBJ1-2; as DNA is missing, the TRBD1 call by TCRdb cannot be tested. The CDR3 is made up of 13 amino acids. The germline CDR1 and CDR2 sequences are MNHNS and SASEGT. The chain's CDR3 is CASRATGVTSYTF.

This rearrangement joins TRBV12-3 or TRBV12-4 to TRBJ2-1; TCRdb's D call of TRBD2 is untestable without DNA. This CDR3 is 17 amino acids long. The CDR3 here is CASSFMAGGSRANEQFF.

The chain combines TRBV5-1 with TRBJ1-1. The CDR3 extends over 14 amino acids. The germline V gene has CDR1 SGHRS and CDR2 YFSETQ. Here the CDR3 reads CASSQDLRDTEAFF. The full variable domain, rest sourced from reference TRBV5-1 and TRBJ1-1, is KAGVTQTPRYLIKTRGQQVTLSCSPISGHRSVSWYQQTPGQGLQFLFEYFSETQRNKGNFPGRFSGRQFSNSRSEMNVSTLELGDSALYLCASSQDLRDTEAFFGQGTRLTVV.

The chain employs TRBV12-3 or TRBV12-4 and TRBJ1-2; TCRdb lists TRBD1, though no DNA is available to test this call. This CDR3 comprises 16 residues. The CDR3 here is CASLSGGNSFNYGYTF.

The chain links TRBV15 to TRBJ1-2; TCRdb's D call of TRBD1 is untestable without DNA. Germline CDR1 LNHNV, CDR2 YYDKDF (reference sequence). The CDR3 loop spans 13 amino acids. The CDR3 is CATSRDRQGGYTF.

V and J are TRBV7-3 and TRBJ2-2. The CDR3 totals 15 residues. Looked up from germline, CDR1 is SGHTA and CDR2 is FQGTGA. Here the CDR3 reads CASSLKTANTGELFF.

The chain employs TRBV25-1 and TRBJ2-6; lacking DNA, the TRBD1 call made by TCRdb goes unchecked. The CDR3 covers 20 residues. Germline lookup yields CDR1 MGHDK and CDR2 SYGVNS. CDR3 loop: CASSERGVGPFLGRANVLTF.

V gene TRBV6-1 combines with J gene TRBJ2-1; TCRdb outputs TRBD1, but without DNA this stays unchecked. Germline V lookup: CDR1 MNHNS, CDR2 SASEGT. The CDR3 totals 13 residues. Here the CDR3 reads CASSIGVGGEQFF.

This rearrangement joins TRBV20-1 to TRBJ2-5; TCRdb indicates TRBD2, and absent DNA this call remains unverified. This CDR3 has 13 residues. In germline, CDR1 is DFQATT, CDR2 SNEGSKA (reference sequence). Here the CDR3 reads CSASGTSKETQYF.

The chain links TRBV30 to TRBJ2-7; TCRdb indicates TRBD1, and absent DNA this call remains unverified. Germline V CDR1 and CDR2: GTSNPN, SVGIG (reference sequence). CDR3 length equals 16 residues. The CDR3 sequence: CAWSQGQLLLSYEQYF.

V gene TRBV3-1 combines with J gene TRBJ2-3. Germline V gene lookup returns CDR1 LGHDT and CDR2 YNNKEL (reference sequence). The CDR3 is 15 residues long. CDR3 protein: CASSQDIGSQDTQYF.

The gene calls are TRBV4-3 and TRBJ2-7. The length of the CDR3 is 16 residues. Germline lookup yields CDR1 LGHNA and CDR2 YSLEER. This chain's CDR3 is CASSQGVTGSSYEQYF.

The V gene is TRBV6-1, the J gene TRBJ2-3; TCRdb gives TRBD2 as the D gene, but with no DNA this cannot be confirmed. Germline-derived CDR1 and CDR2 are MNHNS and SASEGT. The length of the CDR3 is 18 residues. CDR3 residues: CASRQTLAGGPRTDTQYF.

The genes are TRBV7-2 and TRBJ2-4; without DNA, the TCRdb call of TRBD2 cannot be checked. The CDR3 contains 15 residues. The germline V gene encodes CDR1 SGHTA and CDR2 FQGNSA. The chain's CDR3 is CASSPPGLAGNIQYF.